This note documents a single T cell receptor beta chain sequence. TCRdb keeps only in-frame clones here, not all; method: immunoSEQ multiplex PCR. The data hold about 78,000 clones, with 93% observed a single time. This record belongs to a study of technical replicates of blood from a handful of donors. The specimen sequenced was T cells isolated from PBMCs. The receptor was derived from a human donor in good health.

CDR3 DNA: TGTGCCAGCTCACTAGGACAGGGGGCCAACTCCTACGAGCAGTACTTC. It codes for CASSLGQGANSYEQYF. The chain couples TRBV18 to TRBJ2-7, with TRBD1 identical over 11 bases. Per germline, CDR1 KGHSH and CDR2 LQKENI. J lost 0 bases, V lost 4 bases, and 5 bases had no gene match. This CDR3 contains 16 residues.